The 6 T cell receptor beta chains below were found in one sample sequenced in a study of cytomegalovirus exposure and HLA in healthy donors. The primer mix had 60 Vbeta and 13 Jbeta primers. TCRdb keeps only in-frame clones here, not all; method: immunoSEQ multiplex PCR. The table records about 150,000 clones, roughly 70% of them present only once. Source material: PBMCs. The receptors here all came from a woman in her forties in good health and CMV-seronegative.

CDR3: CASSSASTGETQYF. In DNA form, the CDR3 reads TGTGCCAGCAGTTCAGCTTCGACAGGGGAGACCCAGTACTTC. The V gene is TRBV28, the J gene TRBJ2-5; 7 bases are shared with TRBD1. The CDR3 runs to 14 residues. The J segment lost 5 bases and the V segment lost 4 bases, leaving 7 bases of the junction unmatched. Germline CDR1 MDHEN, CDR2 SYDVKM. Supplemented by reference TRBV28 and TRBJ2-5, the full variable domain reads DVKVTQSSRYLVKRTGEKVFLECVQDMDHENMFWYRQDPGLGLRLIYFSYDVKMKEKGDIPEGYSVSREKKERFSLILESASTNQTSMYLCASSSASTGETQYFGPGTRLLVL.

V usage is TRBV11-2 and J usage is TRBJ2-7; D may be TRBD2 (6 bases). The CDR3 runs 14 residues. Trimming shortened V by 3 bases and J by 4 bases, and 13 bases separated the two germline ends. CDR1 SGHAT and CDR2 FQNNGV come from the germline V gene. The CDR3 is CASSFGGSVYEQYF. The DNA of the CDR3 is TGTGCCAGCAGCTTTGGGGGGAGTGTGTACGAGCAGTACTTC.

This sequence joins TRBV6-5 and TRBJ1-2; 9 nucleotides agree with TRBD1. The CDR3 extends over 15 amino acids. Germline V gene sequence: CDR1 MNHEY, CDR2 SVGAGI. J lost 4 bases, V lost 6 bases, and 9 bases had no gene match. Written as DNA, the CDR3 is TGTGCCAGCAGCCTTACACAGGGGGCGGGCTATGGCTACACCTTC. Protein product: CASSLTQGAGYGYTF.

The chain links TRBV5-1 to TRBJ1-5; no definite D call. Trimming cost V 4 bases and J 2 bases, with 10 bases left between them. CDR1 and CDR2 (germline): SGHRS, YFSETQ. The CDR3 covers 14 residues. In nucleotides, the CDR3 is TGCGCCAGCAGCACTTGGGGAGGCAATCAGCCCCAGCATTTT. It is translated as CASSTWGGNQPQHF.

The chain has TRBV6-1 and TRBJ1-2, with 7 bases identical to TRBD1. Germline V gene data show CDR1 as MNHNS and CDR2 as SASEGT. The CDR3 extends over 14 amino acids. The junction had 5 bases not matched to a gene; V was cut back by 6 bases and J by 1 base. Here the CDR3 reads CASRPGQLNYGYTF. The CDR3 DNA sequence: TGTGCCAGCAGACCGGGACAGCTTAACTATGGCTACACCTTC.

This clone was recorded only once. V usage is TRBV12-5 and J usage is TRBJ1-1, with TRBD1 identical over 7 bases. Germline trimming cut 1 base from V and 5 bases from J; bases unmatched to any gene: 16. This CDR3 comprises 18 residues. Germline CDR1 LGHNT, CDR2 FRNRAP. CDR3 nucleotides: TGTGCTAGTGGTTTGGCTGTCCACCACCGGGACAGCGGGACTGAAGCTTTCTTT. Translating gives CASGLAVHHRDSGTEAFF. Complete variable domain (other parts from reference TRBV12-5 and TRBJ1-1): DARVTQTPRHKVTEMGQEVTMRCQPILGHNTVFWYRQTMMQGLELLAYFRNRAPLDDSGMPKDRFSAEMPDATLATLKIQPSEPRDSAVYFCASGLAVHHRDSGTEAFFGQGTRLTVV.